A single T cell receptor beta chain is shown here with its context. The sample belongs to a study of blood T cell repertoires in COVID-19. As for the study in general: The study drew acute and convalescent COVID-19 samples from the United States, Italy and Spain. Sample material is recorded as cDNA or gDNA derived from T cells, B-cell-depleted T cells, or PBMCs.

In the source study's methods: Amplifying reference gene primers gave estimates of nucleated cell counts. Produced via immunoSEQ multiplex PCR; TCRdb's table is partial and in-frame only. That table gives V, J and clone size, and the DNA gave D and trimming. The sample has some 160,000 clones, around 80% seen once. The junction had 6 bases not matched to a gene; V was cut back by 4 bases and J by 9 bases. Germline lookup yields CDR1 SNHLY and CDR2 FYNNEI. The CDR3 is made up of 14 amino acids. Sequencing input: peripheral blood. This chain connects TRBV2 to TRBJ1-6; 7 nucleotides agree with TRBD1. This TCR was sampled from a man between 65 and 80 years old with active or convalescent COVID-19. CDR3 residues: CASSGPDRASPLHF. The CDR3 DNA sequence: TGTGCCAGCAGTGGCCCCGACAGGGCTTCACCCCTCCACTTT. The whole variable domain, remainder taken from reference TRBV2 and TRBJ1-6, is EPEVTQTPSHQVTQMGQEVILRCVPISNHLYFYWYRQILGQKVEFLVSFYNNEISEKSEIFDDQFSVERPDGSNFTLKIRSTKLEDSAMYFCASSGPDRASPLHFGNGTRLTVT.